What follows are 6 T cell receptor beta chains derived from one specimen sequenced in a study of blood T cell repertoires in COVID-19. Some clones are missing from TCRdb's copy, which holds only in-frame ones; the method was immunoSEQ multiplex PCR. The repertoire has around 77,000 clones, around 80% of them found once; the top ten carry roughly a sixth. The sequencing sample was made of peripheral blood. All receptors come from a human donor in a cohort sampled during active COVID-19.

The chain is built from TRBV15 and TRBJ2-1; TRBD2 agrees at 8 bases. Germline CDR1 reads LNHNV; CDR2 reads YYDKDF (reference sequence). CDR3 size: 15 residues. J lost 4 bases, V lost 1 base, and 3 bases had no gene match. Here the CDR3 DNA reads TGTGCCACCAGCAGAGCTACTAGCGGTTACAATGAGCAGTTCTTC. Translation: CATSRATSGYNEQFF.

This chain uses TRBV12-3 or TRBV12-4 with TRBJ1-2, with no clear D. This CDR3 contains 11 residues. Trimming removed 2 bases at V and 6 bases at J, with 4 bases between. Here the CDR3 reads CASSLYHGYTF. As DNA, the CDR3 is TGTGCCAGCAGTTTATATCATGGCTACACCTTC.

The chain recombines TRBV4-3 with TRBJ2-1; 13 bases fit TRBD2. V gave up 2 bases and J gave up 12 bases; unmatched junction bases: 19. The length of the CDR3 is 19 residues. The germline CDR1 and CDR2 sequences are LGHNA and YSLEER. CDR3 region: CASSQILGSGLAGVEWQFF. CDR3 DNA sequence: TGCGCCAGCAGCCAAATACTTGGGAGTGGACTAGCGGGGGTTGAGTGGCAGTTCTTC.

CDR3: CASSRGDTQYF. CDR3 DNA: TGTGCCAGCAGCCGCGGGGATACGCAGTATTTT. This sequence joins TRBV5-5 and TRBJ2-3, with a tentative D call TRBD2 (5 bases). The V end was cut by 4 bases, the J end by 6 bases, with 6 bases between. Germline V gene data show CDR1 as SGHKS and CDR2 as YYEKEE (reference sequence). The CDR3 loop spans 11 amino acids.

This rearrangement joins TRBV5-8 to TRBJ2-7; D gene uncertain. V was cut by 4 bases and J by 2 bases, with 4 bases left in between. Germline V gene data show CDR1 as SGHTS and CDR2 as YDEGEE. The CDR3 totals 11 residues. This chain's CDR3 is CASSPAYEQYF. CDR3 in DNA: TGTGCCAGCAGCCCGGCCTACGAGCAGTACTTC. Combining the CDR3 with reference TRBV5-8 and TRBJ2-7 gives the whole variable domain EAGVTQSPTHLIKTRGQQATLRCSPISGHTSVYWYQQALGLGLQFLLWYDEGEERNRGNFPPRFSGRQFPNYSSELNVNALELEDSALYLCASSPAYEQYFGPGTRLTVT.

The CDR3 loop is CASSPTGGIHGYTF. Written as DNA, the CDR3 is TGTGCCAGCAGCCCGACAGGCGGTATCCATGGCTACACCTTC. The chain links TRBV9 to TRBJ1-2, with a tentative D call TRBD1 (6 bases). The CDR3 has 14 amino acids. Germline V CDR1 and CDR2: SGDLS, YYNGEE. V lost 4 bases and J lost 6, with 16 bases in between.